This TCR beta chain was sequenced during a study of T cells after yellow fever vaccination. Making TCR cDNA involved 5'RACE template switching, which added UMIs and a universal primer site. TCRdb recomputed calls from the 5' RACE reads with MiXCR, one row per CDR3 protein. The data hold approximately 510,000 distinct CDR3 sequences, with around a fifth observed a single time. Per germline, CDR1 MNHNS and CDR2 SASEGT. The CDR3 has 17 amino acids. V was trimmed by 5 bases and J by 2 bases, leaving 22 bases between them. Findings and caveats of the study: Among primary-vaccination clones, most reappeared after the booster, at roughly 96% for CD4 and 88% for CD8. Contamination by abundant bulk-population clonotypes could be present in FACS-sorted repertoires. On re-exposure, the response was weaker but peaked faster, at day 5 versus 15.

Points on this clonotype: Its cognate antigen is unknown.

The gene calls are TRBV6-1 and TRBJ2-7; the D gene is possibly TRBD2 (6 bases). Sequencing was performed on PBMCs, taken about 21 days after the first yellow fever vaccination. This clonotype originated in a young man who received the YFV17D yellow fever vaccine. CDR3 DNA sequence: TGTGCCAGCAGTAGACATTGGGACTCAGGGTGGCCCTACGAGCAGTACTTC. As protein: CASSRHWDSGWPYEQYF.